These 4 T cell receptor beta chains came from one sample sequenced in a study of T-cell reconstitution after alpha-beta-depleted transplantation in children. Library preparation (for TCRbeta) was performed with unique molecular identifiers. TCRdb called the PCR reads again in MiXCR, with one record for every CDR3 protein. Of 500,000 to 650,000 distinct CDR3 sequences in the sample, over 9.5% are singletons; the top ten hold around 13%. The input for sequencing was PBMCs, mostly from graft donor cells, taken 180 days after TCRalphabeta/CD19-depleted stem cell transplant. These receptors all come from a female patient aged 2-15 years who had a stem cell transplant for aplastic anemia, so the T cells may come from the graft donor.

The V and J genes are TRBV28 and TRBJ2-7; 8 bases are shared with TRBD1. J was trimmed by 6 bases and V by 5 bases; bases with no gene match: 12. The CDR3 is 15 amino acids. Germline-derived CDR1 and CDR2 are MDHEN and SYDVKM. CDR3 in amino acids: CASSPPGTGVREQYV. CDR3 bases: TGTGCCAGCAGTCCACCCGGGACAGGCGTCCGCGAGCAGTACGTC.

V and J are TRBV7-8 and TRBJ2-7; either TRBD1 or TRBD2 may supply D (5 bases each). Trimming stripped 0 bases from V and 4 bases from J, with 16 bases between. This CDR3 spans 16 amino acids. In germline, CDR1 is SGHVS, CDR2 FQNEAQ. The DNA of the CDR3 is TGTGCCAGCAGCTTAGCAACGGGTTTTGGGGGATACGAGCAGTACGTC. This translates into CASSLATGFGGYEQYV.

Only a few counts were recorded for this clonotype. The chain has TRBV4-3 and TRBJ2-3, with a weak D call TRBD1 (5 bases). Looked up from germline, CDR1 is LGHNA and CDR2 is YSLEER. The CDR3 covers 16 residues. V was shortened by 0 bases and J by 2 bases, with 12 bases between the two germline ends. This CDR3 reads CASSQEFKGHTDTQYF. DNA for the CDR3: TGCGCCAGCAGCCAAGAATTTAAGGGGCACACAGATACGCAGTATTTT.

The chain links TRBV11-2 to TRBJ2-1; perhaps TRBD1 as D (6 bases). Germline V gene sequence: CDR1 SGHAT, CDR2 FQNNGV. V lost 0 bases and J 4 bases, leaving 19 bases between the germline ends. This CDR3 has 18 amino acids. CDR3 nucleotide sequence: TGTGCCAGCAGCTTAGAGGCGCACGGGACACTCTATTACAATGAGCAGTTCTTC. This gives the protein CASSLEAHGTLYYNEQFF.